Below are 21 T cell receptor beta chains sequenced from a single sample in a study of blood T cell repertoires in COVID-19 (TCRdb year 2020). Libraries came from the immunoSEQ multiplex PCR assay. TCRdb provides this immuneACCESS table in a form limited to in-frame rearrangements. Some clones are lacking; in checked studies, under half of them reflect an unresolved V gene, and why the rest are absent is not known. Here the sample has over 85,000 clones; 76% occur a single time. The top ten hold over 3.5% of the sample. The sequencing input was peripheral blood. Receptors originate from a woman of 80 years or more with acute or convalescent COVID-19.

The chain has TRBV7-2 and TRBJ2-7; 7 bases fit TRBD2. The CDR3 has 15 residues. Germline V lookup: CDR1 SGHTA, CDR2 FQGNSA. The V gene end was trimmed by 1 base and the J gene end by 3 bases; junction bases not matched to a gene: 6. Here the CDR3 reads CASSLGQGLHYEQYF. In DNA form, the CDR3 reads TGTGCCAGCAGCTTAGGTCAGGGACTACACTACGAGCAGTACTTC.

The rearrangement links TRBV3-1 (or the pseudogene TRBV3-2) to TRBJ1-4; D call uncertain. This CDR3 region has 14 residues. In germline, CDR1 is LGHDT, CDR2 YNNKEL (reference sequence). V dropped 4 bases and J dropped 5 bases, with 11 bases sitting between them. This chain's CDR3 is CASSPKMGNEKLFF. The CDR3 DNA follows: TGTGCCAGCAGCCCCAAAATGGGCAATGAAAAACTGTTTTTT.

This clone was counted once. The J gene is TRBJ1-3, the V gene TRBV28, with D maybe TRBD1 (5 bases). The CDR3 is 15 residues long. The germline CDR1 and CDR2 sequences are MDHEN and SYDVKM. The V end was cut by 3 bases, the J end by 3 bases, with 12 bases between. The chain's CDR3 is CASSFQGSGGNTIYF. Here the CDR3 DNA reads TGTGCCAGCAGTTTTCAGGGAAGTGGTGGAAACACCATATATTTT.

This clone has a single count. The CDR3 protein is CASSLIPGSNTEAFF. The CDR3 nucleotides read TGCGCCAGCAGCTTGATTCCGGGTTCGAACACTGAAGCTTTCTTT. The chain employs TRBV5-1 and TRBJ1-1; D gene ambiguous. Looked up from germline, CDR1 is SGHRS and CDR2 is YFSETQ. The CDR3 has 15 residues. The ends were cut back, 1 base at V and 1 base at J, with 11 bases in the middle.

The chain carries TRBV7-2 and TRBJ2-1; 9 bases match TRBD2. The V gene's germline CDR1 is SGHTA and CDR2 FQGNSA. CDR3 length: 15 residues. Trimming at V came to 5 bases and at J to 10 bases, leaving 12 bases not matched to a gene. The CDR3, as DNA: TGTGCCAGCAGCCCGGTTGCGGGAGGGCGAGAAGAGCAGTTCTTC. It yields the protein CASSPVAGGREEQFF. The full variable domain, in which reference TRBV7-2 and TRBJ2-1 provide the parts outside the CDR3, is GAGVSQSPSNKVTEKGKDVELRCDPISGHTALYWYRQSLGQGLEFLIYFQGNSAPDKSGLPSDRFSAERTGGSVSTLTIQRTQQEDSAVYLCASSPVAGGREEQFFGPGTRLTVL.

A few counts support this clone. V is TRBV30 and J is TRBJ1-1; the D gene is possibly TRBD1 (5 bases). From germline, CDR1 is GTSNPN and CDR2 SVGIG (reference sequence). There are 13 residues in the CDR3. V was cut by 3 bases and J by 5 bases, with 13 bases left in between. DNA of the CDR3: TGTGCCTGGAGAGTAGGGGCTTGGACTGAAGCTTTCTTT. Its translation: CAWRVGAWTEAFF.

The chain has TRBV19 and TRBJ2-3; D is perhaps TRBD2 (5 bases). CDR1 is LNHDA and CDR2 is SQIVND in the germline V gene (reference sequence). The ends were cut back, 4 bases at V and 4 bases at J, with 9 bases in the middle. The CDR3 covers 13 residues. The DNA for the CDR3 is TGTGCCAGTAGTACCCTAGCCTCAGATACGCAGTATTTT. This codes for CASSTLASDTQYF.

This chain uses TRBV30 with TRBJ2-6; D remains ambiguous. Germline CDR1 reads GTSNPN; CDR2 reads SVGIG (reference sequence). The CDR3 contains 11 residues. V was clipped by 3 bases and J by 10 bases, with 7 bases between them. Written as DNA, the CDR3 is TGTGCCTGGAGCAAAGAGAACGTCCTGACTTTC. Translated, it gives CAWSKENVLTF.

This CDR3 reads CSAGAQETQYF. The CDR3 DNA follows: TGCAGCGCGGGAGCGCAAGAGACCCAGTACTTC. The V gene is TRBV29-1, the J gene TRBJ2-5, with D possibly matching TRBD2 (6 bases). The CDR3 is made up of 11 amino acids. CDR1 and CDR2 (germline): SQVTM, ANQGSEA. V was pared by 7 bases and J by 2 bases, with 8 bases between.

The J gene is TRBJ2-7, the V gene TRBV10-3; the match to TRBD2 covers 12 bases. The CDR3 has 13 amino acids. The ends lost 5 bases at V and 6 bases at J; junction bases unmatched: 2. The V gene's germline CDR1 is ENHRY and CDR2 SYGVKD. CDR3 loop: CAISTSGRSEQYF. The DNA for the CDR3 is TGTGCCATCAGTACTAGCGGGAGGTCCGAGCAGTACTTC.

This rearrangement joins TRBV30 to TRBJ1-2; a weak D match, TRBD1 (6 bases). With 7 bases removed from V and 0 bases from J, the gap between germline ends came to 15 bases. CDR1 is GTSNPN and CDR2 is SVGIG in the germline V gene (reference sequence). This CDR3 is built from 14 residues. In DNA form, the CDR3 reads TGTGCCTTTCCCCGGGGGGCGCCTAACTATGGCTACACCTTC. It codes for CAFPRGAPNYGYTF.

The rearrangement links TRBV30 to TRBJ1-1; D is unclear. Germline V gene lookup returns CDR1 GTSNPN and CDR2 SVGIG (reference sequence). The germline V and J ends were trimmed by 5 bases and 0 bases, with 13 bases remaining between them. The CDR3 totals 14 residues. CDR3 protein: CAWGGRAMNTEAFF. CDR3 DNA: TGTGCCTGGGGAGGGAGGGCCATGAACACTGAAGCTTTCTTT.

The rearrangement joins TRBV5-5 to TRBJ2-1; D unresolved. The CDR3 is made up of 15 amino acids. The V end lost 2 bases, the J end lost 5 bases, and 14 bases lay between the germline ends. Germline CDR1 is SGHKS and CDR2 is YYEKEE (reference sequence). The chain's CDR3 is CASSLGLPRDNEQFF. The CDR3 region has the DNA TGTGCCAGCAGCTTAGGTCTTCCCCGGGACAATGAGCAGTTCTTC.

This chain joins TRBV7-2 and TRBJ2-1; 8 bases map to TRBD1. Germline V gene sequence: CDR1 SGHTA, CDR2 FQGNSA. The CDR3 totals 12 residues. V lost 1 base, J lost 15 bases, and 5 bases stayed unmatched. The CDR3 protein is CASSLVPGGRFF. CDR3 nucleotide sequence: TGTGCCAGCAGCTTAGTCCCAGGGGGCCGGTTCTTC.

The gene calls are TRBV5-4 and TRBJ2-7; TRBD2 aligns across 11 bases. The V gene's germline CDR1 is SGHNT and CDR2 YYREEE (reference sequence). With 3 bases clipped from V and 4 bases from J, the junction kept 6 bases outside the gene matches. CDR3 length: 15 residues. The CDR3 is CASSSRLAGIYEQYF. The CDR3 region has the DNA TGTGCCAGCAGCTCAAGACTAGCGGGAATTTACGAGCAGTACTTC.

The chain couples TRBV4-3 to TRBJ2-1; possible D gene TRBD2, 5 bases. CDR3 length: 16 residues. V dropped 4 bases and J dropped 4 bases, with 17 bases sitting between them. Germline loops: CDR1 LGHNA, CDR2 YSLEER. This chain's CDR3 is CASSPRAGGQYNEQFF. The CDR3 DNA reads TGCGCCAGCAGCCCTAGGGCGGGCGGGCAATACAATGAGCAGTTCTTC.

V gene TRBV2 combines with J gene TRBJ1-5; D may be TRBD1 (5 bases). V was cut by 0 bases and J by 9 bases, with 9 bases left in between. The V gene's germline CDR1 is SNHLY and CDR2 FYNNEI. The CDR3 consists of 13 residues. The DNA of the CDR3 is TGTGCCAGCAGTGAAGCGCTTCAGGGGCCCCAGCATTTT. Protein sequence: CASSEALQGPQHF.

This clone was found once. This chain connects TRBV7-6 to TRBJ2-7, with TRBD2 identical over 8 bases. Germline V gene sequence: CDR1 SGHVS, CDR2 FNYEAQ. There are 16 residues in the CDR3. V lost 5 bases, J lost 3 bases, and 12 bases stayed unmatched. The DNA for the CDR3 is TGTGCCAGCAGCCCGACGAATGGAGCGGGGGTCTACGAGCAGTACTTC. Translation gives CASSPTNGAGVYEQYF.

This clone was recorded only once. V usage is TRBV25-1 and J usage is TRBJ2-1; 8 nucleotides agree with TRBD2. J gave up 7 bases and V 5 bases, and 10 bases lay outside the gene matches. The CDR3 runs 15 residues. Germline V gene lookup returns CDR1 MGHDK and CDR2 SYGVNS. CDR3 loop: CASSTYGGRLNEQFF. The CDR3 DNA sequence: TGTGCCAGCAGTACTTATGGCGGGAGGCTGAATGAGCAGTTCTTC. The whole variable domain, filled in from reference TRBV25-1 and TRBJ2-1, reads EADIYQTPRYLVIGTGKKITLECSQTMGHDKMYWYQQDPGMELHLIHYSYGVNSTEKGDLSSESTVSRIRTEHFPLTLESARPSHTSQYLCASSTYGGRLNEQFFGPGTRLTVL.

In its sample, this clone was seen a few times. The J gene is TRBJ1-2, the V gene TRBV19; D possibly corresponds to TRBD1 (5 bases). V lost 5 bases and J 0 bases, leaving 22 bases between the germline ends. The CDR3 runs to 18 residues. The germline CDR1 and CDR2 sequences are LNHDA and SQIVND (reference sequence). CDR3 nucleotides: TGTGCCAGTAGTCCGGGGGACGGAATAACCCAAGCTAACTATGGCTACACCTTC. Protein: CASSPGDGITQANYGYTF.

V usage is TRBV19 and J usage is TRBJ1-5; D not certain. This CDR3 contains 15 residues. Germline assignment: CDR1 LNHDA and CDR2 SQIVND (reference sequence). The V end lost 7 bases, the J end lost 4 bases, and 17 bases lay between the germline ends. CDR3 region: CASTPAAGVNQPQHF. The CDR3 DNA is TGTGCCAGTACCCCCGCCGCGGGTGTAAATCAGCCCCAGCATTTT.